This TCR beta chain was profiled in a study of CD8 T cells in ankylosing spondylitis. Findings of the study overall: Ankylosing spondylitis blood appeared to be characterized by a TCR beta motif of eight highly homologous variants. Researchers report that disease-linked clones proved CD8+ and relatively rare in peripheral blood. Disease-linked clones reportedly showed significant enrichment in matched ankylosing spondylitis synovial fluid. Earlier authors reported some of these motif variants in reactive arthritis synovial fluid and blood.

As regards this clonotype: Its antigen remains unknown.

The CDR3 is 16 amino acids. The V gene's germline CDR1 is SGHRS and CDR2 YFSETQ. The junction had 9 bases not matched to a gene; V was cut back by 4 bases and J by 6 bases. Quantitative 5'-RACE with molecular barcodes generated TCR beta libraries. In TCRdb, the 5' RACE reads were re-called with MiXCR into one record per CDR3 protein. The repertoire holds a few hundred thousand distinct CDR3 sequences, with approximately 20% as singletons. The clonotype was recovered from a male donor with ankylosing spondylitis. The sequencing sample was made of blood, either unsorted or a sorted T cell fraction (not recorded which). The chain is built from TRBV5-1 and TRBJ2-2; 10 nucleotides line up with TRBD1. CDR3 sequence: CASSPTWDRGAGELFF. The CDR3 DNA reads TGCGCCAGCAGCCCCACATGGGACAGGGGAGCCGGGGAGCTGTTTTTT.